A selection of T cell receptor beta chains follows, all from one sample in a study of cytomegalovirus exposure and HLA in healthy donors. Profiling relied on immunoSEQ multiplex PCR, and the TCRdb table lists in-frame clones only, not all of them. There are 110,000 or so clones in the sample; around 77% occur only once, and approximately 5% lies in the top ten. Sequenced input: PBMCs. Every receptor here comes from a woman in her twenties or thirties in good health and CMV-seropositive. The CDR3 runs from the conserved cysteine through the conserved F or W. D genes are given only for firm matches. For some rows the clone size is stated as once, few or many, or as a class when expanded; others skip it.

CDR3 DNA: TGTGCCAGCAGCTTAGGACAGGGGTTCTACACTGAAGCTTTCTTT
CDR3 protein: CASSLGQGFYTEAFF
J gene: TRBJ1-1
D gene: TRBD1
clone size: NA
V gene: TRBV7-2
CDR3 length: 15

CDR3 DNA: TGCGCCAGCAGCCAAGAAATCCAGGGGGGCAATCAGCCCCAGCATTTT
CDR3 protein: CASSQEIQGGNQPQHF
J gene: TRBJ1-5
D gene: TRBD1
clone size: NA
V gene: TRBV4-1
CDR3 length: 16

CDR3 DNA: TGCGCCAGCAGCTCCCGGGACAGTCGAGATGAGCAGTTCTTC
CDR3 protein: CASSSRDSRDEQFF
J gene: TRBJ2-1
D gene: TRBD1
clone size: NA
V gene: TRBV5-1
CDR3 length: 14

CDR3 DNA: TGTGCCAGCAGCCCTGGACTAGTCACTTCGGAAACGCAGTATTTT
CDR3 protein: CASSPGLVTSETQYF
J gene: TRBJ2-3
D gene: TRBD2
clone size: NA
V gene: TRBV7-9
CDR3 length: 15

CDR3 DNA: TGTGCCAGCAGTGATCAGGGGAACACTGAAGCTTTCTTT
CDR3 protein: CASSDQGNTEAFF
J gene: TRBJ1-1
D gene: NA
clone size: NA
V gene: TRBV2
CDR3 length: 13

CDR3 DNA: TGTGCCAGCAGCCAAGGAGGGAGTACCGGGGAGCTGTTTTTT
CDR3 protein: CASSQGGSTGELFF
J gene: TRBJ2-2
D gene: NA
clone size: NA
V gene: TRBV7-3
CDR3 length: 14

CDR3 DNA: TGTGCCACTAATGACAGGGCGAATCCTCAGCCCCAGCATTTT
CDR3 protein: CATNDRANPQPQHF
J gene: TRBJ1-5
D gene: TRBD1
clone size: NA
V gene: TRBV19
CDR3 length: 14

CDR3 DNA: TGTGCCAGCAGCTTCCTGGGCAGGGGCCGGAACACTGAAGCTTTCTTT
CDR3 protein: CASSFLGRGRNTEAFF
J gene: TRBJ1-1
D gene: NA
clone size: few
V gene: TRBV7-9
CDR3 length: 16

CDR3 DNA: TGTGCCAGCGAACGGGGGGACTCTGGAAACACCATATATTTT
CDR3 protein: CASERGDSGNTIYF
J gene: TRBJ1-3
D gene: NA
clone size: NA
V gene: TRBV7-9
CDR3 length: 14

CDR3 DNA: TGTGCCATCACCCAGCAGGGCGATGAGCAGTTCTTC
CDR3 protein: CAITQQGDEQFF
J gene: TRBJ2-1
D gene: NA
clone size: NA
V gene: TRBV10-3
CDR3 length: 12

CDR3 DNA: TGTGCCAGCAGCTTAGCGCGGACAAGGCCAACTAATGAAAAACTGTTTTTT
CDR3 protein: CASSLARTRPTNEKLFF
J gene: TRBJ1-4
D gene: NA
clone size: few
V gene: TRBV7-8
CDR3 length: 17

CDR3 DNA: TGCGCCAGCAGCCGGACCGGGACAGGGGACCAGCCCCAGCATTTT
CDR3 protein: CASSRTGTGDQPQHF
J gene: TRBJ1-5
D gene: TRBD1
clone size: NA
V gene: TRBV4-1
CDR3 length: 15

CDR3 DNA: TGTGCTAGCAGCTTAACGGCGGGTCAGCCCCAGCATTTT
CDR3 protein: CASSLTAGQPQHF
J gene: TRBJ1-5
D gene: NA
clone size: NA
V gene: TRBV7-7
CDR3 length: 13

CDR3 DNA: TGTGCCAGCAGCCACCGCAATACTTATTCACCCCTCCACTTT
CDR3 protein: CASSHRNTYSPLHF
J gene: TRBJ1-6
D gene: NA
clone size: NA
V gene: TRBV14
CDR3 length: 14

CDR3 DNA: TGTGCCAGCAGTTACCGGGAGGGGAAATACGAGCAGTACTTC
CDR3 protein: CASSYREGKYEQYF
J gene: TRBJ2-7
D gene: TRBD2
clone size: NA
V gene: TRBV27
CDR3 length: 14

CDR3 DNA: TGTGCCAGTAGTCGGGACTACAGCGGATTTTCCTACAATGAGCAGTTCTTC
CDR3 protein: CASSRDYSGFSYNEQFF
J gene: TRBJ2-1
D gene: TRBD2
clone size: NA
V gene: TRBV19
CDR3 length: 17

CDR3 DNA: TGTTCCAGCAGCCCCTCTAGGCGCGGGAGTATACGAGAGACCCAGTACTTC
CDR3 protein: CSSSPSRRGSIRETQYF
J gene: TRBJ2-5
D gene: TRBD2
clone size: NA
V gene: TRBV7-9
CDR3 length: 17

CDR3 DNA: TGTGCCTGGCGGAGGTCCGAAAAACTGTTTTTT
CDR3 protein: CAWRRSEKLFF
J gene: TRBJ1-4
D gene: NA
clone size: few
V gene: TRBV30
CDR3 length: 11

CDR3 DNA: TGTGCCAGCAGTTTAGGACAGGGTTATAGCAATCAGCCCCAGCATTTT
CDR3 protein: CASSLGQGYSNQPQHF
J gene: TRBJ1-5
D gene: TRBD1
clone size: NA
V gene: TRBV27
CDR3 length: 16

CDR3 DNA: TGTGCCAGCAGCTTATCGGGACAGGGTTACAATGAGCAGTTCTTC
CDR3 protein: CASSLSGQGYNEQFF
J gene: TRBJ2-1
D gene: TRBD1
clone size: NA
V gene: TRBV7-2
CDR3 length: 15

CDR3 DNA: TGTGCCTGGAGTGTGACCGGGACAGGGAATGACGAGCAGTACTTC
CDR3 protein: CAWSVTGTGNDEQYF
J gene: TRBJ2-7
D gene: TRBD1
clone size: NA
V gene: TRBV30
CDR3 length: 15

CDR3 DNA: TGTGCCAGCACCATCGGGACATATTATAATTCACCCCTCCACTTT
CDR3 protein: CASTIGTYYNSPLHF
J gene: TRBJ1-6
D gene: NA
clone size: NA
V gene: TRBV5-6
CDR3 length: 15